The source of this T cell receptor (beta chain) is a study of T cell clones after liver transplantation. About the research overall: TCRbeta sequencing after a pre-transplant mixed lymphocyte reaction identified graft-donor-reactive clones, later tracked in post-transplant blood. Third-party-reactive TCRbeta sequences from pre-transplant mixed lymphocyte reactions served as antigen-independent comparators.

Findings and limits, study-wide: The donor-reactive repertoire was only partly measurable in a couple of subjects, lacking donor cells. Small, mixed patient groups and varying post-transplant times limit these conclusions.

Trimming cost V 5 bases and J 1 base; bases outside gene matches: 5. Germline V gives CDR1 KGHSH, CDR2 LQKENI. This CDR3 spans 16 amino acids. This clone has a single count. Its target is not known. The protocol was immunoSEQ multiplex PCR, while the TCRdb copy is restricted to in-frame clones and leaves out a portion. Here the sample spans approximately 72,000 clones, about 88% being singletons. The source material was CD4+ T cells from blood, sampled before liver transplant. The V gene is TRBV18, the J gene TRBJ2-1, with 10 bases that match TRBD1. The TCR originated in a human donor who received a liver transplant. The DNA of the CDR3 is TGTGCCAGCTCAAACAGACAGGGGGCGTCCTACAATGAGCAGTTCTTC. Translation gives CASSNRQGASYNEQFF.